These T cell receptor beta chains were read from a single sample in a study of tumor-infiltrating lymphocytes in oesophageal squamous cell carcinoma. Each CDR3 protein gets one entry after TCRdb re-called the PCR reads with MiXCR. The repertoire holds about 18,000 distinct CDR3 sequences, with around 43% as singletons. Sample: normal esophageal tissue next to the tumor. These receptors came from a female donor with esophageal squamous cell carcinoma. The CDR3 runs from the conserved cysteine through the conserved F or W. A D gene is named only where the DNA matches it firmly. The size field is filled for only some rows; it gives once, few, many or a size class.

TRBD1	TRBV7-4	once	TRBJ2-7	TGTGCCAGCAGCAGTTTTCACCGGGACAGCTACGAGCAGTACTTC	CASSSFHRDSYEQYF
-	TRBV28	-	TRBJ2-3	TGTGCCAGCATCGACAGTAGCACAGATACGCAGTATTTT	CASIDSSTDTQYF
-	TRBV19	-	TRBJ2-3	TGTGCCACCTCGTTGGGGTTGGCAGATACGCAGTATTTT	CATSLGLADTQYF
-	TRBV3-1	few	TRBJ2-3	TGTGCCAGCAGCCAAATGCGGGGCACAGATACGCAGTATTTT	CASSQMRGTDTQYF
-	TRBV4-2	-	TRBJ2-5	TGTGCCAGCAGCCAAGATGGCGCTAGATTGGAGACCCAGTACTTC	CASSQDGARLETQYF
TRBD2	TRBV11-2	many	TRBJ2-3	TGTGCCAGCAGCTTCCGTGGCGGGAGGGGGAACGCAGATACGCAGTATTTT	CASSFRGGRGNADTQYF
-	TRBV7-9	-	TRBJ2-1	TGTGCCAGCAGCCGGGGCCTGAACACTGAAGCTTTCTTC	CASSRGLNTEAFF
-	TRBV5-8	few	TRBJ2-7	TGTGCCAGCAGCTTAGGGGGGGATTACGGCGAGCAGTACTTC	CASSLGGDYGEQYF
-	TRBV7-2	-	TRBJ1-2	TGTGCCAGCAGCTTGACACGATTAAACTATGGCTACACCTTC	CASSLTRLNYGYTF
-	TRBV19	-	TRBJ1-5	TGTGCCAGCCAATACGGGGCAGCCCGGAGCAATCAGCCCCAGCATTTT	CASQYGAARSNQPQHF
-	TRBV6-1	medium-sized	TRBJ1-5	TGTGCCAGCAGTGTCTATAGGGATCAGCCCCAGCATTTT	CASSVYRDQPQHF
-	TRBV7-2	-	TRBJ1-2	TGTGCCAGCAGCCGGGGACTTGGGGGCTACACCTTC	CASSRGLGGYTF
-	TRBV28	many	TRBJ2-4	TGTGCCACCTCTGGGCCGGCCAAAAACATTCAGTACTTC	CATSGPAKNIQYF
-	TRBV5-4	many	TRBJ2-5	TGTGCCAGCAGCTTGGGTGGGCCGCAAGAGACCCAGTACTTC	CASSLGGPQETQYF
-	TRBV12-3/TRBV12-4	few	TRBJ2-1	TGTGCCAGCAGTTCCCTCGTCACGGGCGGGGAGCAGTTCTTC	CASSSLVTGGEQFF
-	TRBV7-4	few	TRBJ2-7	TGTGCCAGCAGCACTGACAATCTTTACGAGCAGTACTTC	CASSTDNLYEQYF
-	TRBV20-1	-	TRBJ2-1	TGCAGTGCGAGAACAGGGCATGAGCAGTTCTTC	CSARTGHEQFF
-	TRBV7-3	-	TRBJ2-3	TGTGCCAGCAGCTTAGGGGGGGCCGCAGATACGCAGTATTTT	CASSLGGAADTQYF
-	TRBV23-1	many	TRBJ2-7	TGCGCCAGCAACCCCGACAGGGAGGTCGAGCAGTACTTC	CASNPDREVEQYF
-	TRBV12-3/TRBV12-4	few	TRBJ2-7	TGTGCCAGCAGTCCCAGGGTAAGGTCCTACGAGCAGTACTTC	CASSPRVRSYEQYF
TRBD1	TRBV5-5	many	TRBJ1-2	TGTGCCAGCAGCTTTTCCCTAGGGACAGGGGGCGCCTACGGCTATGGCTACACCTTC	CASSFSLGTGGAYGYGYTF
-	TRBV27	many	TRBJ2-5	TGTGCCAGCAGCCCTAGGATAACAGGTGCAGAGACCCAGTACTTC	CASSPRITGAETQYF
-	TRBV7-2	-	TRBJ1-1	TGTGCCAGCAGCTTTTCCGTGAACACTGAAGCTTTCTTT	CASSFSVNTEAFF
-	TRBV7-2	-	TRBJ2-1	TGTGCCAGCAGCTTACGGCATGAGCAGTTCTTC	CASSLRHEQFF
-	TRBV7-8	medium-sized	TRBJ2-3	TGTGCCAGCAGCTTTTTTGATACGCAGTATTTT	CASSFFDTQYF
-	TRBV12-3/TRBV12-4	-	TRBJ2-7	TGTGCCAGCAGTGATGAGACTTCCTACGAGCAGTACTTC	CASSDETSYEQYF
TRBD2	TRBV6-1	many	TRBJ2-1	TGTGCCAGCAGTCGCAGCGGGGGGAAATACAATGAGCAGTTCTTC	CASSRSGGKYNEQFF
TRBD2	TRBV7-8	-	TRBJ2-7	TGTGCCAGCAGCTTAGTAGCGGGAGGGCTTGAGCAGTACTTC	CASSLVAGGLEQYF
TRBD2	TRBV6-8	-	TRBJ2-1	TGTGCCAGCACGGGGGGGGCCTACAATGAGCAGTTCTTC	CASTGGAYNEQFF